The entry below gives a single T cell receptor beta chain sequence along with its context. What it binds is unknown. The same CDR3 is also encoded by other DNA sequences in this sample. Splitting of each subset's genomic DNA was done evenly across several immunoSEQ plates. Method: immunoSEQ multiplex PCR; TCRdb's copy keeps in-frame clones and lacks some. Of 1.5 million to 2.5 million clones in the sample, about 95% were seen once. These data originate in a study of shared clonotypes between healthy human individuals. Unmatched junction bases numbered 4, after V lost 0 bases and J lost 6 bases. Looked up from germline, CDR1 is SGHNT and CDR2 is YYREEE (reference sequence). The CDR3 is made up of 14 amino acids. Findings of the study overall: Naive CD4 clonotypes overlapped across several donors at about 5.2%. Blood was the sole source, and tissue repertoires probably differ.

Naive-designated CD8 cells lacked CD45RO, were positively enriched for CCR7, and omitted terminally differentiated effector memory CD45RA+ cells. The chain is built from TRBV5-4 and TRBJ2-7; 9 positions agree with TRBD2. The sample comprised naive CD8+ T cells sorted from blood. This receptor was identified in a man in his late teens or twenties in good health. The DNA for the CDR3 is TGTGCCAGCAGCTTGGTAGCGGGAGTGTCCGAGCAGTACTTC. Encoded protein: CASSLVAGVSEQYF.